This TCR beta chain comes out of a study of control samples from healthy donors and cancer patients. The V gene end was trimmed by 4 bases and the J gene end by 5 bases; junction bases not matched to a gene: 12. The CDR3 totals 17 residues. Per germline, CDR1 LGHNA and CDR2 YNFKEQ. TCRdb keeps only in-frame clones here, not all; method: immunoSEQ multiplex PCR. In the table there are 100,000 to 150,000 clones, around nine tenths of which are singletons. The chain recombines TRBV4-2 with TRBJ2-3, with 10 bases aligning to TRBD2. The specimen was blood. This TCR derives from a man aged 45 to 65 in good health. The DNA of the CDR3 is TGTGCCAGCAGCCCGGGGGGGCTAGCGGGGGTGGGAGATACGCAGTATTTT. Translated, it gives CASSPGGLAGVGDTQYF.